Below are 17 T cell receptor beta chains sequenced from a single sample in a study of cytomegalovirus exposure and HLA in healthy donors. The study ran its PCR with 60 Vbeta and 13 Jbeta primers. Assay: immunoSEQ multiplex PCR; the TCRdb copy retains only in-frame clones and omits some. The sample consists of some 95,000 clones, around 77% of them appearing once. The sequencing input was PBMCs. The receptors here all came from a man between 50 and 59 years old in good health and CMV-seropositive.

J is TRBJ1-2 and V is TRBV27; TRBD1 matches at 10 bases. V was clipped by 5 bases and J by 3 bases; unmatched bases: 3. The germline CDR1 and CDR2 sequences are MNHEY and SMNVEV (reference sequence). This CDR3 spans 14 amino acids. For the CDR3, the DNA is TGTGCCAGCAGTAAGACAGGGGGCTACTATGGCTACACCTTC. Protein: CASSKTGGYYGYTF.

The chain is built from TRBV4-1 and TRBJ1-1; the D gene is possibly TRBD1 (6 bases). V dropped 4 bases and J dropped 5 bases, with 14 bases sitting between them. CDR1 MGHRA and CDR2 YSYEKL come from the germline V gene. The CDR3 has 14 amino acids. The CDR3 bases are TGCGCCAGCAGCCCACCAGGGGCTGGTACTGAAGCTTTCTTT. The encoded protein is CASSPPGAGTEAFF.

The chain recombines TRBV6-4 with TRBJ2-3; 13 bases are shared with TRBD2. With V trimmed by 0 bases and J by 4 bases, 1 base remained unmatched. Per germline, CDR1 MRHNA and CDR2 SNTAGT. This CDR3 is built from 16 residues. The chain's CDR3 is CASSDSTSGGADTQYF. In nucleotides, the CDR3 is TGTGCCAGCAGTGACTCAACTAGCGGGGGGGCAGATACGCAGTATTTT.

The chain carries TRBV7-3 and TRBJ2-1; the match to TRBD2 covers 11 bases. Per the germline V gene, CDR1 is SGHTA and CDR2 is FQGTGA. The CDR3 is 16 residues long. V was pared by 2 bases and J by 7 bases, with 7 bases of the junction left unmatched. CDR3 region: CASSLVASGGHNEQFF. The CDR3 coding sequence is TGTGCCAGCAGCTTAGTGGCTAGCGGGGGGCATAATGAGCAGTTCTTC.

DNA for the CDR3: TGTGCCAGCCGCCGGAGCGGGGGGGAGGAGACCCAGTACTTC. This sequence encodes CASRRSGGEETQYF. This chain links TRBV6-5 with TRBJ2-5; 10 nucleotides line up with TRBD2. Germline V gives CDR1 MNHEY, CDR2 SVGAGI. V lost 8 bases, J lost 5 bases, and 8 bases stayed unmatched. The CDR3 has 14 amino acids.

This sequence joins TRBV5-5 and TRBJ2-7; perhaps TRBD1 as D (6 bases). The V and J ends lost 0 bases and 2 bases respectively, with 9 bases between them. Germline CDR1 SGHKS, CDR2 YYEKEE (reference sequence). CDR3 length: 14 amino acids. In DNA form, the CDR3 reads TGTGCCAGCAGCTTGGGGGGGCCCCCCTACGAGCAGTACTTC. This translates into CASSLGGPPYEQYF.

The chain links TRBV9 to TRBJ2-2; 10 positions match TRBD2. In germline, CDR1 is SGDLS, CDR2 YYNGEE. V lost 3 bases and J lost 2; bases outside the gene matches: 7. The CDR3 has 17 residues. The CDR3 region is CASSAKAGGVNTGELFF. The CDR3 DNA follows: TGTGCCAGCAGCGCCAAAGCGGGGGGGGTAAACACCGGGGAGCTGTTTTTT.

To note about this clone: At one boundary the junction diverges from the germline segment, which might be a read error. This chain uses TRBV6-1 with TRBJ1-2, with D possibly TRBD1 on 6 matching bases. This CDR3 region has 13 residues. CDR1 is MNHNS and CDR2 is SASEGT in the germline V gene. CDR3 region: CASSGSGAVGYPF. CDR3 bases: TGTGCCAGCAGTGGTTCAGGGGCTGTCGGCTACCCCTTC.

The chain carries TRBV5-5 and TRBJ2-7, with 11 nucleotides matching TRBD1. The ends lost 0 bases at V and 3 bases at J; junction bases unmatched: 2. Germline V lookup: CDR1 SGHKS, CDR2 YYEKEE (reference sequence). The CDR3 is 15 residues long. CDR3 in DNA: TGTGCCAGCAGCTTGGAGGGACAGGGGGGCTACGAGCAGTACTTC. It is translated as CASSLEGQGGYEQYF.

With regard to this clone: Germline is not matched at one junction end, which may reflect a read error. The rearrangement uses TRBV27 and TRBJ2-3; perhaps TRBD1 as D (5 bases). CDR1 MNHEY and CDR2 SMNVEV come from the germline V gene (reference sequence). The CDR3 loop spans 15 amino acids. Here the CDR3 reads CASSRPAAHTGTQYF. CDR3 nucleotides: TGTGCCAGCAGCCGCCCGGCGGCTCACACAGGTACGCAGTATTTT.

This chain uses TRBV10-3 with TRBJ1-1, with 9 nucleotides matching TRBD1. V lost 10 bases, J lost 1 base, and 7 bases stayed unmatched. Germline values: CDR1 ENHRY, CDR2 SYGVKD. The CDR3 spans 14 residues. The CDR3 sequence is CATSLDRGNTEAFF. The CDR3 DNA is TGTGCCACCAGCCTGGACAGGGGGAACACTGAAGCTTTCTTT.

The genes are TRBV10-1 and TRBJ2-7; perhaps TRBD1 as D (6 bases). The germline CDR1 and CDR2 sequences are WNHNN and SYGVQD (reference sequence). The CDR3 totals 15 residues. Trimming pared 6 bases from V and 1 base from J, leaving 16 bases between. In DNA, the CDR3 is TGCGCCAGCAGGTCTCCCAGGACAGATTCCTACGAGCAGTACTTC. It translates to CASRSPRTDSYEQYF.

This chain links TRBV5-6 with TRBJ2-2, with TRBD1 matching 7 bases. J gave up 0 bases and V 6 bases, and 5 bases lay outside the gene matches. The CDR3 extends over 15 amino acids. From germline, CDR1 is SGHDT and CDR2 YYEEEE. The CDR3 is CASKKGQTNTGELFF. The CDR3 DNA reads TGTGCCAGCAAGAAGGGACAGACGAACACCGGGGAGCTGTTTTTT.

This clone was picked up a small number of times. The chain uses TRBV9 and TRBJ2-2, with TRBD1 as a possible D gene (6 bases). Germline lookup yields CDR1 SGDLS and CDR2 YYNGEE. The CDR3 contains 16 residues. The V end was cut by 4 bases, the J end by 1 base, with 14 bases between. CDR3 DNA: TGTGCCAGCAGCCCGGGACAACCCCTGAACACCGGGGAGCTGTTTTTT. This sequence encodes CASSPGQPLNTGELFF.

The chain joins TRBV5-1 to TRBJ2-3; no clear D gene. The V and J ends lost 3 bases and 0 bases respectively, with 14 bases between them. Germline V gene data show CDR1 as SGHRS and CDR2 as YFSETQ. CDR3 length: 16 amino acids. The CDR3 DNA reads as TGCGCCAGCAGCTCCATGTCAGTGGCTAGCACAGATACGCAGTATTTT. Translation gives CASSSMSVASTDTQYF. The whole variable domain, filled in from reference TRBV5-1 and TRBJ2-3, reads KAGVTQTPRYLIKTRGQQVTLSCSPISGHRSVSWYQQTPGQGLQFLFEYFSETQRNKGNFPGRFSGRQFSNSRSEMNVSTLELGDSALYLCASSSMSVASTDTQYFGPGTRLTVL.

This chain joins TRBV5-6 and TRBJ2-7; a possible D gene is TRBD1 (6 bases). Trimming left V 0 bases short and J 2 bases short, with 9 bases between. Germline V gene data show CDR1 as SGHDT and CDR2 as YYEEEE. The CDR3 spans 14 residues. The CDR3 DNA reads as TGTGCCAGCAGCTTGGGGGGGCAGACCTACGAGCAGTACTTC. Translating it yields CASSLGGQTYEQYF.

The chain joins TRBV6-1 to TRBJ2-1; D perhaps matches TRBD2 (6 bases). Germline V gene sequence: CDR1 MNHNS, CDR2 SASEGT. The CDR3 has 12 amino acids. The V end lost 2 bases, the J end lost 9 bases, and 8 bases lay between the germline ends. CDR3 nucleotides: TGTGCCAGCAGTGAAAACGGGAGTGAGCAGTTCTTC. Protein sequence: CASSENGSEQFF.